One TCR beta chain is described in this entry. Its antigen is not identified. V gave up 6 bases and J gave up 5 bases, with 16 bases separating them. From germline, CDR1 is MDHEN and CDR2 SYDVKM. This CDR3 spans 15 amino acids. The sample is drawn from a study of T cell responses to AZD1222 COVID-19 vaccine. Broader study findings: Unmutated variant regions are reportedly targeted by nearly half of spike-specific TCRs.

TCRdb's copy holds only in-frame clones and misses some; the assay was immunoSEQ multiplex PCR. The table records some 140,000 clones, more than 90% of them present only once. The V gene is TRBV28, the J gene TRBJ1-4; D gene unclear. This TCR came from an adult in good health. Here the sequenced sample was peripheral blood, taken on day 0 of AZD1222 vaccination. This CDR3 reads CASSPREGGNEKLFF. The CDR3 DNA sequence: TGTGCCAGCAGCCCTAGGGAGGGCGGGAATGAAAAACTGTTTTTT.